Below are 28 T cell receptor beta chains sequenced from a single sample in a study of blood T cell repertoires in COVID-19 (dated by TCRdb to 2019 to 2021). Libraries came from the immunoSEQ multiplex PCR assay. Here the immuneACCESS table is served through TCRdb, limited to in-frame sequences with V and J called. Missing clones are a known gap in these copies; in checked studies unresolved V genes cover under half, and the rest lacks a known reason. This sample has about 230,000 clones in its table, and roughly 83% of those were observed once. Together, the top ten hold 2.5% to 3% of the sample. The material sequenced was peripheral blood. The receptors were sampled from a woman in her sixties or seventies with active or convalescent COVID-19.

The chain combines TRBV6-5 with TRBJ1-1, with D unresolved. The germline CDR1 and CDR2 sequences are MNHEY and SVGAGI. The V end lost 9 bases, the J end lost 1 base, and 15 bases lay between the germline ends. CDR3 length equals 14 residues. DNA for the CDR3: TGTGCCAGTCGCCGGGGAGAAGGGAACACTGAAGCTTTCTTT. The encoded protein is CASRRGEGNTEAFF.

The chain couples TRBV5-1 to TRBJ2-3, with a weak D call TRBD1 (7 bases). Trimming removed 0 bases at V and 4 bases at J, with 12 bases between. CDR3 size: 15 residues. Germline V lookup: CDR1 SGHRS, CDR2 YFSETQ. Written as DNA, the CDR3 is TGCGCCAGCAGCTTGGGTGCAGGGGGGCCAGATACGCAGTATTTT. Amino acid sequence: CASSLGAGGPDTQYF.

V gene TRBV30 combines with J gene TRBJ2-7; TRBD2 aligns across 9 bases. The CDR3 has 13 residues. J lost 7 bases, V lost 2 bases, and 6 bases had no gene match. Looked up from germline, CDR1 is GTSNPN and CDR2 is SVGIG (reference sequence). The CDR3 region is CAWSRTSAGEQYF. The DNA for the CDR3 is TGTGCCTGGAGTAGGACTAGCGCGGGAGAGCAGTACTTC.

This clone was counted a single time. This chain joins TRBV6-5 and TRBJ1-4; D might be TRBD1 (6 bases). The CDR3 totals 14 residues. Trimming stripped 4 bases from V and 7 bases from J, with 13 bases between. CDR1 is MNHEY, CDR2 SVGAGI, per germline. The CDR3 loop is CASSLDRLSEKLFF. The CDR3 DNA sequence: TGTGCCAGCAGTTTAGACAGGCTCAGTGAAAAACTGTTTTTT.

This rearrangement joins TRBV6-5 to TRBJ1-2, with D tentatively TRBD1 (5 bases). Germline CDR1 MNHEY, CDR2 SVGAGI. The CDR3 runs to 14 residues. V lost 5 bases, J lost 4 bases, and 14 bases lay in between. The CDR3 reads CASSTPDSLYGYTF. The CDR3 nucleotides read TGTGCCAGCAGTACCCCCGACAGCCTCTATGGCTACACCTTC.

The rearrangement joins TRBV7-9 to TRBJ1-4; no definite D call. CDR1 is SEHNR, CDR2 FQNEAQ, per germline (reference sequence). CDR3 length equals 15 residues. V was shortened by 1 base and J by 5 bases, with 11 bases between the two germline ends. CDR3 amino acids: CASSLGVGGNEKLFF. In nucleotides, the CDR3 is TGTGCCAGCAGCTTAGGCGTTGGCGGGAATGAAAAACTGTTTTTT.

A few counts support this clone. The chain employs TRBV2 and TRBJ1-2, with a tentative D call TRBD1 (6 bases). V was trimmed by 2 bases and J by 0 bases, leaving 7 bases between them. CDR1 and CDR2 from the germline V gene are SNHLY and FYNNEI. CDR3 length: 14 amino acids. CDR3 sequence reads: CASSEQGTNYGYTF. Written as DNA, the CDR3 is TGTGCCAGCAGTGAACAGGGGACTAACTATGGCTACACCTTC.

This clone was seen only once. This chain links TRBV11-2 with TRBJ1-2, with 9 bases identical to TRBD1. The CDR3 consists of 13 residues. Trimming took 3 bases from V and 6 from J; bases not matched to a gene: 2. The germline V gene encodes CDR1 SGHAT and CDR2 FQNNGV. The CDR3: CASSLWDRDGYTF. The CDR3 nucleotides read TGTGCCAGCAGCTTGTGGGACAGGGATGGCTACACCTTC.

V is TRBV12-3 or TRBV12-4 and J is TRBJ2-7; TRBD2 is a possible D gene (5 bases). Trimming left V 5 bases short and J 9 bases short, with 17 bases between. CDR3 length: 13 residues. The CDR3 is CASSHLDGVGQYF. The CDR3 DNA sequence: TGTGCCAGCAGTCACTTGGACGGGGTCGGGCAGTACTTC.

This sequence joins TRBV18 and TRBJ2-1, with 8 bases identical to TRBD1. V lost 2 bases and J lost 2; bases outside the gene matches: 5. CDR1 is KGHSH, CDR2 LQKENI, per germline. The CDR3 contains 16 residues. CDR3 in DNA: TGTGCCAGCTCACCATCGGACAGGGTGACCTACAATGAGCAGTTCTTC. Its protein is CASSPSDRVTYNEQFF.

V is TRBV19 and J is TRBJ2-2; 8 nucleotides match TRBD1. With V trimmed by 5 bases and J by 7 bases, 6 bases remained unmatched. The CDR3 is made up of 14 amino acids. Germline CDR1 LNHDA, CDR2 SQIVND (reference sequence). DNA of the CDR3: TGTGCCAGTAGTTGGACAGGGCTGTTCGGGGAGCTGTTTTTT. This encodes CASSWTGLFGELFF. The whole variable domain, filled in from reference TRBV19 and TRBJ2-2, reads DGGITQSPKYLFRKEGQNVTLSCEQNLNHDAMYWYRQDPGQGLRLIYYSQIVNDFQKGDIAEGYSVSREKKESFPLTVTSAQKNPTAFYLCASSWTGLFGELFFGEGSRLTVL.

The V call is TRBV6-5, the J call TRBJ1-1; D is unresolved. This CDR3 contains 14 residues. With 2 bases removed from V and 1 base from J, the gap between germline ends came to 8 bases. Germline CDR1 reads MNHEY; CDR2 reads SVGAGI. Here the CDR3 DNA reads TGTGCCAGCAGTTACGGCAGCGGGAACACTGAAGCTTTCTTT. Translation: CASSYGSGNTEAFF.

CDR3 region: CASSLTGGYHNEQFF. CDR3 bases: TGCGCCAGCAGCTTGACAGGGGGCTATCATAATGAGCAGTTCTTC. V gene TRBV5-1 combines with J gene TRBJ2-1; 9 bases are shared with TRBD1. V dropped 1 base and J dropped 7; count of bases not matched to a gene: 6. The CDR3 is 15 residues long. CDR1 is SGHRS, CDR2 YFSETQ, per germline. The full variable domain, its missing parts supplied by reference TRBV5-1 and TRBJ2-1, is KAGVTQTPRYLIKTRGQQVTLSCSPISGHRSVSWYQQTPGQGLQFLFEYFSETQRNKGNFPGRFSGRQFSNSRSEMNVSTLELGDSALYLCASSLTGGYHNEQFFGPGTRLTVL.

This chain uses TRBV5-5 with TRBJ2-1, with TRBD2 matching over 10 bases. The V segment lost 0 bases and the J segment 4 bases; nucleotides outside the gene matches: 7. This CDR3 region has 17 residues. Germline CDR1 and CDR2: SGHKS and YYEKEE (reference sequence). The CDR3 nucleotides read TGTGCCAGCAGCTTGGGAAGCGGGGGGGCGTGGTACAATGAGCAGTTCTTC. Its protein product is CASSLGSGGAWYNEQFF.

This chain uses TRBV7-9 with TRBJ2-1, with a weak D call TRBD2 (6 bases). V dropped 5 bases and J dropped 9 bases, with 17 bases sitting between them. CDR1 and CDR2 (germline): SEHNR, FQNEAQ (reference sequence). CDR3 length: 14 residues. The CDR3 DNA sequence: TGTGCCAGCAGCCTCCGGGACTCCTCCGGTGAGCAGTTCTTC. Its translation: CASSLRDSSGEQFF. Based on the CDR3 plus reference TRBV7-9 and TRBJ2-1, the full variable domain is DTGVSQNPRHKITKRGQNVTFRCDPISEHNRLYWYRQTLGQGPEFLTYFQNEAQLEKSRLLSDRFSAERPKGSFSTLEIQRTEQGDSAMYLCASSLRDSSGEQFFGPGTRLTVL.

The V call is TRBV27, the J call TRBJ2-7; 9 nucleotides line up with TRBD1. Germline trimming cut 3 bases from V and 3 bases from J; bases unmatched to any gene: 6. Germline loops: CDR1 MNHEY, CDR2 SMNVEV (reference sequence). CDR3 length: 15 amino acids. The CDR3 protein is CASSFSTGGRYEQYF. CDR3 sequence (DNA): TGTGCCAGCAGTTTTTCGACAGGGGGTCGCTACGAGCAGTACTTC.

V is TRBV5-1 and J is TRBJ1-4; D gene uncertain. V dropped 4 bases and J dropped 6 bases, with 13 bases sitting between them. From germline, CDR1 is SGHRS and CDR2 YFSETQ. The CDR3 is 14 amino acids. The CDR3 spells CASSGGYLDEKLFF. In DNA, the CDR3 is TGCGCCAGCAGCGGAGGGTATTTGGATGAAAAACTGTTTTTT.

The V and J genes are TRBV5-1 and TRBJ2-2, with 11 bases aligning to TRBD2. CDR1 is SGHRS, CDR2 YFSETQ, per germline. The CDR3 sequence is 15 residues long. V gave up 4 bases and J gave up 5 bases; unmatched junction bases: 4. For the CDR3, the DNA is TGCGCCAGCAGCGGGGGACTAGCGGAAACCGGGGAGCTGTTTTTT. It encodes CASSGGLAETGELFF. The whole variable domain, remainder taken from reference TRBV5-1 and TRBJ2-2, is KAGVTQTPRYLIKTRGQQVTLSCSPISGHRSVSWYQQTPGQGLQFLFEYFSETQRNKGNFPGRFSGRQFSNSRSEMNVSTLELGDSALYLCASSGGLAETGELFFGEGSRLTVL.

V is TRBV5-1 and J is TRBJ2-7, with 7 nucleotides matching TRBD2. The V gene end was trimmed by 4 bases and the J gene end by 3 bases; junction bases not matched to a gene: 10. Germline loops: CDR1 SGHRS, CDR2 YFSETQ. CDR3 length: 15 residues. CDR3 in amino acids: CASSPPPSGDYEQYF. CDR3 coding DNA: TGCGCCAGCAGCCCTCCACCTAGCGGTGACTACGAGCAGTACTTC.

The count of this clone is one. CDR3 in DNA: TGTGCCAGCAGGGCTAGCGGGGGGGAGACCCAGTACTTC. Amino acid sequence: CASRASGGETQYF. J is TRBJ2-5 and V is TRBV7-9, with 11 nucleotides matching TRBD2. The CDR3 runs 13 residues. The germline gives CDR1 SEHNR, CDR2 FQNEAQ (reference sequence). V lost 6 bases, J lost 5 bases, and 2 bases stayed unmatched.

V is TRBV30 and J is TRBJ2-7; the D gene is possibly TRBD1 (5 bases). Trimming left V 0 bases short and J 9 bases short, with 9 bases between. The germline V gene has CDR1 GTSNPN and CDR2 SVGIG (reference sequence). The CDR3 runs 11 residues. CDR3 in amino acids: CAWSVRTRQYF. In nucleotides, the CDR3 is TGTGCCTGGAGTGTTAGGACAAGGCAGTACTTC.

As for this clone: This CDR3 is also generated by other DNA sequences in the sample. This chain uses TRBV28 with TRBJ1-2, with a weak D call TRBD1 (5 bases). The CDR3 has 12 residues. Germline assignment: CDR1 MDHEN and CDR2 SYDVKM. Trimming removed 6 bases from V and 4 bases from J, with 9 bases in between. CDR3 sequence reads: CASSLDTYGYTF. The CDR3 nucleotides read TGTGCCAGCAGCCTGGACACCTATGGCTACACCTTC.

This clone turned up a few times. This chain uses TRBV5-6 with TRBJ1-3; D is ambiguous. V dropped 1 base and J dropped 7 bases, with 9 bases sitting between them. Germline assignment: CDR1 SGHDT and CDR2 YYEEEE. The CDR3 length is 13 residues. The CDR3 bases are TGTGCCAGCAGCTTGAGTAGCGGGAACACCATATATTTT. Translating it yields CASSLSSGNTIYF. Combining the CDR3 with reference TRBV5-6 and TRBJ1-3 gives the whole variable domain DAGVTQSPTHLIKTRGQQVTLRCSPKSGHDTVSWYQQALGQGPQFIFQYYEEEERQRGNFPDRFSGHQFPNYSSELNVNALLLGDSALYLCASSLSSGNTIYFGEGSWLTVV.

The chain has TRBV5-8 and TRBJ2-1; 7 nucleotides align to TRBD2. V trimming: 1 base; J trimming: 5 bases; junction bases outside the gene matches: 3. This CDR3 is built from 14 residues. CDR1 and CDR2 (germline): SGHTS, YDEGEE. CDR3 DNA sequence: TGTGCCAGCAGCTTGTGGGGGGGAAACAATGAGCAGTTCTTC. As protein: CASSLWGGNNEQFF.

This chain links TRBV7-9 with TRBJ1-2; 7 positions match TRBD1. Germline assignment: CDR1 SEHNR and CDR2 FQNEAQ (reference sequence). This CDR3 has 13 residues. Germline trimming cut 5 bases from V and 2 bases from J; bases unmatched to any gene: 2. CDR3 sequence reads: CASSQTGNYGYTF. As DNA, the CDR3 is TGTGCCAGCAGCCAGACAGGGAACTATGGCTACACCTTC.

The chain is built from TRBV28 and TRBJ1-1; no reliable D call. The ends were cut back, 7 bases at V and 2 bases at J, with 8 bases in the middle. This CDR3 is 12 amino acids long. CDR1 and CDR2 from the germline V gene are MDHEN and SYDVKM. The DNA of the CDR3 is TGTGCCAGCACACGCAGAAACACTGAAGCTTTCTTT. This encodes CASTRRNTEAFF.

CDR3: CASARPGQGVLRAFF. CDR3 coding DNA: TGTGCCAGCGCTCGTCCGGGACAGGGAGTTTTGAGAGCTTTCTTT. The chain employs TRBV6-5 and TRBJ1-1; 9 bases are a match to TRBD1. The CDR3 is 15 amino acids. Germline lookup yields CDR1 MNHEY and CDR2 SVGAGI. The V segment lost 8 bases and the J segment 10 bases; nucleotides outside the gene matches: 17.

V gene TRBV28 combines with J gene TRBJ2-6, with D tentatively TRBD1 (6 bases). Germline CDR1 reads MDHEN; CDR2 reads SYDVKM. The V end was cut by 7 bases, the J end by 1 base, with 8 bases between. The CDR3 has 14 amino acids. CDR3 coding DNA: TGTGCCAGCACCACAGGGTCTGGGGCCAACGTCCTGACTTTC. The encoded protein is CASTTGSGANVLTF.